A selection of T cell receptor beta chains follows, all from one sample in a study of cytomegalovirus exposure and HLA in healthy donors. Clones were sequenced by immunoSEQ multiplex PCR, and TCRdb holds only the in-frame ones, with some missing. The table has a few hundred thousand clones, around nine tenths seen once. The sequenced sample consisted of PBMCs. Receptors were obtained from a woman younger than 35 in good health and CMV-seronegative. The CDR3 runs from the conserved cysteine through the conserved F or W. The D gene is left open where the match is weak. The listing skips clone size in some rows; elsewhere it reads once, few, many or a size class.

size	J	V	D	CDR3	DNA
-	TRBJ2-5	TRBV7-8	TRBD2	CASSLELRGGRETQYF	TGTGCCAGCAGCTTAGAGTTGCGGGGGGGCCGAGAGACCCAGTACTTC
-	TRBJ1-2	TRBV2	-	CAILTTVNYGYTF	TGTGCCATCCTTACGACAGTTAACTATGGCTACACCTTC
-	TRBJ1-2	TRBV6-1	TRBD1	CASTTGGAGYGYTF	TGTGCCAGCACCACAGGGGGCGCCGGGTATGGCTACACCTTC
-	TRBJ2-1	TRBV5-5	TRBD2	CASSSVAGSNEQFF	TGTGCCAGCAGCTCAGTAGCGGGGAGCAATGAGCAGTTCTTC
few	TRBJ1-1	TRBV6-5	-	CASVRQGNTEAFF	TGTGCCAGTGTCAGGCAGGGAAACACTGAAGCTTTCTTT
-	TRBJ2-3	TRBV7-6	TRBD2	CATSGTSSSPDTQYF	TGTGCCACCTCGGGGACTAGTTCTTCGCCAGATACGCAGTATTTT
-	TRBJ2-7	TRBV13	TRBD2	CASSPGTSYEQYF	TGTGCCAGCAGCCCCGGGACTAGCTACGAGCAGTACTTC
-	TRBJ2-5	TRBV6-1	-	CASRTESQEAQYF	TGTGCCAGTCGGACAGAAAGCCAAGAGGCCCAGTACTTC
-	TRBJ1-2	TRBV6-1	-	CASSEARGLYGYTF	TGTGCCAGCAGTGAAGCGCGAGGGCTGTATGGCTACACCTTC
-	TRBJ1-4	TRBV30	-	CAWTKETNEKLFF	TGTGCCTGGACTAAGGAGACTAATGAAAAACTGTTTTTT
-	TRBJ1-1	TRBV15	-	CATSSGTLGSSAEAFF	TGTGCCACCAGCAGTGGGACTTTAGGGTCTAGCGCTGAAGCTTTCTTT
-	TRBJ2-1	TRBV10-1	-	CASSESFRGGGQFF	TGCGCCAGCAGTGAGTCGTTCCGGGGTGGTGGGCAGTTCTTC
-	TRBJ2-1	TRBV5-1	TRBD2	CASTPGLAGPARFFEQFF	TGCGCCAGCACACCGGGACTAGCGGGGCCCGCAAGATTTTTTGAGCAGTTCTTC
-	TRBJ2-1	TRBV6-5	TRBD2	CASSSRLAGGHNEQFF	TGTGCCAGCAGTTCGCGACTAGCGGGGGGGCACAATGAGCAGTTCTTC
-	TRBJ2-3	TRBV13	TRBD2	CASSLRTSATTDTQYF	TGTGCCAGCAGCTTACGGACTAGCGCCACCACAGATACGCAGTATTTT
-	TRBJ2-1	TRBV2	TRBD2	CASGISGGPYNEQFF	TGTGCCAGCGGGATTAGCGGGGGCCCCTACAATGAGCAGTTCTTC
-	TRBJ1-2	TRBV4-1	-	CASSPPQGLSKGYTF	TGCGCCAGCAGCCCTCCACAGGGTTTATCAAAGGGCTACACCTTC
-	TRBJ2-3	TRBV2	TRBD2	CASSERAGAWDTQYF	TGTGCCAGCAGTGAAAGAGCGGGGGCTTGGGATACGCAGTATTTT
-	TRBJ1-2	TRBV14	TRBD1	CASSPVDRGRYGYTF	TGTGCCAGCAGCCCTGTTGACAGGGGCCGCTATGGCTACACCTTC
once	TRBJ1-3	TRBV29-1	-	CSARTPGNTIYF	TGCAGCGCTCGGACACCTGGAAACACCATATATTTT
-	TRBJ2-7	TRBV10-3	TRBD1	CAISEPGQGRYEQYF	TGTGCCATCAGTGAACCGGGACAGGGACGGTACGAGCAGTACTTC
-	TRBJ2-3	TRBV9	-	CASSTRTVSDTQYF	TGTGCCAGCAGCACGCGGACAGTTTCAGATACGCAGTATTTT
-	TRBJ2-7	TRBV2	-	CASSVEVLSYEQYF	TGTGCCAGCAGCGTCGAGGTCTTGTCCTACGAGCAGTACTTC
few	TRBJ2-5	TRBV7-2	-	CASSPSVRGEETQYF	TGTGCCAGCAGCCCTTCGGTCAGGGGAGAAGAGACCCAGTACTTC
-	TRBJ1-2	TRBV6-5	-	CASSYSVRGNYGYTF	TGTGCCAGCAGTTACTCGGTCAGGGGCAACTATGGCTACACCTTC
-	TRBJ2-7	TRBV27	TRBD2	CASSLGMRAGGEQYF	TGTGCCAGCAGTTTAGGCATGCGTGCGGGGGGCGAGCAGTACTTC
-	TRBJ2-5	TRBV9	TRBD2	CASSETGTTLLTQYF	TGTGCCAGCAGTGAAACCGGGACTACATTATTAACCCAGTACTTC
-	TRBJ2-7	TRBV25-1	TRBD1	CASTDRGSYEQYF	TGTGCCAGCACGGACAGGGGATCCTACGAGCAGTACTTC
-	TRBJ2-7	TRBV7-9	-	CASSSVYEQYF	TGTGCCAGCAGCTCGGTCTACGAGCAGTACTTC
-	TRBJ2-1	TRBV6-5	TRBD2	CASRGGSYNEQFF	TGTGCCAGCAGGGGGGGGAGTTACAATGAGCAGTTCTTC
-	TRBJ2-2	TRBV5-1	TRBD2	CASSLRLADGELFF	TGCGCCAGCAGCTTGAGACTAGCGGACGGGGAGCTGTTTTTT
once	TRBJ1-2	TRBV6-1	TRBD1	CASSEGQAYGYTF	TGTGCCAGCAGTGAGGGACAGGCCTATGGCTACACCTTC
-	TRBJ1-2	TRBV5-1	-	CASSLTPGANYGYTF	TGCGCCAGCAGCTTGACCCCGGGTGCTAACTATGGCTACACCTTC
-	TRBJ2-7	TRBV11-1	TRBD1	CASCRDRVGEQYF	TGTGCCAGCTGCCGGGACAGGGTCGGCGAGCAGTACTTC
-	TRBJ2-3	TRBV7-3	TRBD2	CASSEPGLAVTDTQYF	TGTGCCAGCAGTGAACCGGGACTAGCGGTCACAGATACGCAGTATTTT
-	TRBJ2-5	TRBV7-6	-	CASRPAGYEETQYF	TGTGCCAGCCGACCGGCAGGGTATGAAGAGACCCAGTACTTC
-	TRBJ2-5	TRBV5-4	-	CASSFGGFGQETQYF	TGTGCCAGCAGCTTTGGAGGGTTTGGCCAAGAGACCCAGTACTTC
-	TRBJ2-3	TRBV9	TRBD2	CASSVDGTSVVPDTQYF	TGTGCCAGCAGCGTAGACGGGACTAGCGTCGTCCCAGATACGCAGTATTTT
-	TRBJ1-3	TRBV10-3	TRBD1	CAMSPADRAGNTIYF	TGTGCCATGTCCCCCGCGGACAGGGCTGGAAACACCATATATTTT
-	TRBJ1-2	TRBV5-1	-	CASSLVEGTNYGYTF	TGCGCCAGCAGCTTAGTTGAGGGAACTAACTATGGCTACACCTTC
once	TRBJ2-4	TRBV4-2	TRBD1	CASSQITAGGNIQYF	TGTGCCAGCAGCCAGATAACGGCAGGGGGAAACATTCAGTACTTC